This T cell receptor beta chain derives from a study of blood T cell repertoires in COVID-19. Across the whole study: The study drew acute and convalescent COVID-19 samples from the United States, Italy and Spain. Sample material is recorded as cDNA or gDNA derived from T cells, B-cell-depleted T cells, or PBMCs.

Profiling relied on immunoSEQ multiplex PCR, and the TCRdb table lists in-frame clones only, not all of them. The top ten hold around 8% of the sample, which has 300,000 or so clones, about 90% seen once. The germline V gene encodes CDR1 SEHNR and CDR2 FQNEAQ (reference sequence). The V gene lost 6 bases and the J gene lost 5 bases, with 17 bases spanning the gap. The length of the CDR3 is 15 residues. This rearrangement joins TRBV7-9 to TRBJ2-1; D perhaps matches TRBD1 (6 bases). Sequenced material: peripheral blood. This receptor was obtained from a woman aged 50 to 60 who had recovered from COVID-19. The DNA of the CDR3 is TGTGCCAGCAGTGACCCAGGGGAGTGGAACAATGAGCAGTTCTTC. Amino acid sequence: CASSDPGEWNNEQFF.